The T cell receptor (beta chain) described here comes from a study of T cells in pancreatic ductal adenocarcinoma. Study results and limitations: Compared with tumor, blood showed more total productive templates and approximately 8-fold more clonotypes. No significant tumor-blood clonality difference; means were about 0.11 and 0.072. The resected cohort was biased toward the minority with early-stage disease. Enrichment of CD45RO+ effector over naive T cells in tumors may bias clonality.

Notes on this clone: The antigen remains unidentified.

There are 12 residues in the CDR3. No neoadjuvant therapy was given to the selected pancreatic ductal adenocarcinoma patients before their surgery. Clones were sequenced by immunoSEQ multiplex PCR, and TCRdb holds only the in-frame ones, with some missing. The table includes 97,000 or so clones, about 96% detected once. The TCR was taken from a human donor with pancreatic ductal adenocarcinoma. The sample comprised PBMCs. The rearrangement joins TRBV12-2 to TRBJ1-1. TRBV12-2 is a pseudogene locus. CDR3 loop: CASRPSSTEAFF. Written as DNA, the CDR3 is TGTGCAAGTCGCCCTAGTAGCACTGAAGCTTTCTTT.